The 2 T cell receptor beta chains below come from one sample, sequenced in a study of siplizumab effects on memory and regulatory T cells (dated by TCRdb to 2018 to 2020). Library creation used the immunoSEQ multiplex PCR assay. This immuneACCESS table, as held by TCRdb, lists in-frame sequences with V and J called but not all clones. Of the missing ones, under half trace to an unresolved V gene in checked studies; the others have no known cause. The sample table records about 60,000 clones; approximately 87% of these occur just once. The top ten hold roughly 3.8% of the sample. Sequencing was done on a sample of memory CD4+ T cells sorted from blood. The cell subset or site label for this specimen denotes: unstimulated CD4+ memory T cells. The source is a human donor in good health.

This chain joins TRBV5-1 and TRBJ1-4; D is unresolved. The CDR3 sequence is 14 residues long. The germline V gene has CDR1 SGHRS and CDR2 YFSETQ. Trimming shortened V by 0 bases and J by 6 bases, and 9 bases separated the two germline ends. The CDR3 nucleotides read TGCGCCAGCAGCTTGGATCTGAACTATGAAAAACTGTTTTTT. Amino acids: CASSLDLNYEKLFF.

V usage is TRBV6-6 and J usage is TRBJ1-2, with a possible D match to TRBD1 (5 bases). With 2 bases removed from V and 4 bases from J, the gap between germline ends came to 14 bases. CDR3 length: 15 amino acids. From germline, CDR1 is MNHNY and CDR2 SVGAGI (reference sequence). The DNA for the CDR3 is TGTGCCAGCAGTTACACCGGGACTAGCACCTATGGCTACACCTTC. This encodes CASSYTGTSTYGYTF.